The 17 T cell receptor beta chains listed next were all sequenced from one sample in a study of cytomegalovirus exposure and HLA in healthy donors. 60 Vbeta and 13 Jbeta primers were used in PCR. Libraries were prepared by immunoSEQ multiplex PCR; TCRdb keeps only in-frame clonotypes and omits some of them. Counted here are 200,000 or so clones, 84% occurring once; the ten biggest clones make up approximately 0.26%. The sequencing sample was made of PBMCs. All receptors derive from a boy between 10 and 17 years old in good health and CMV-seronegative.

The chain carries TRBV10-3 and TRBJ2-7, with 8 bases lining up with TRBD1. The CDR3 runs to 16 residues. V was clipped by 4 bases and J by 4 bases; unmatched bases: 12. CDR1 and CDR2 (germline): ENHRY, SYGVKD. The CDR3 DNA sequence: TGTGCCATCAGTGTGGACCCTACAGGGGGTCAATACGAGCAGTACTTC. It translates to CAISVDPTGGQYEQYF.

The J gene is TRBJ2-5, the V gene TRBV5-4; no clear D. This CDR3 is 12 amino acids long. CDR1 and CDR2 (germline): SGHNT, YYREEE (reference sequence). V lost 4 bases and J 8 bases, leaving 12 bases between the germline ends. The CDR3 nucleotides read TGTGCCAGCAGCCCAGTGGGCCAAACCCAGTACTTC. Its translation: CASSPVGQTQYF. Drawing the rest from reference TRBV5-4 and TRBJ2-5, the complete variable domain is ETGVTQSPTHLIKTRGQQVTLRCSSQSGHNTVSWYQQALGQGPQFIFQYYREEENGRGNFPPRFSGLQFPNYSSELNVNALELDDSALYLCASSPVGQTQYFGPGTRLLVL.

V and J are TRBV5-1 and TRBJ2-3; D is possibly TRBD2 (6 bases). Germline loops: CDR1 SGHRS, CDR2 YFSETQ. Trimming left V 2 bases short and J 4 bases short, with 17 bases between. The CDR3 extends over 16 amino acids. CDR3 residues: CASSFFDGSLADTQYF. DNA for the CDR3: TGCGCCAGCAGCTTTTTCGACGGGAGTCTCGCAGATACGCAGTATTTT.

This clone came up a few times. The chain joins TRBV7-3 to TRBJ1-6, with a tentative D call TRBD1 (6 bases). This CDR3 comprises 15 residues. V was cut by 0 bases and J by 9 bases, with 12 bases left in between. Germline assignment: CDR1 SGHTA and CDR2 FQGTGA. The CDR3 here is CASSLTSGVGSPLHF. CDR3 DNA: TGTGCCAGCAGCTTAACTTCAGGGGTAGGTTCACCCCTCCACTTT.

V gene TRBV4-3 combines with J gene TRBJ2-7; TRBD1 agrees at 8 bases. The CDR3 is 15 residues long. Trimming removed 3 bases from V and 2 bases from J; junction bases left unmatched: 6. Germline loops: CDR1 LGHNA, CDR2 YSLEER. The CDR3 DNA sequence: TGCGCCAGCAGCCATACCCTCAGGGGGCCCTACGAGCAGTACTTC. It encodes CASSHTLRGPYEQYF.

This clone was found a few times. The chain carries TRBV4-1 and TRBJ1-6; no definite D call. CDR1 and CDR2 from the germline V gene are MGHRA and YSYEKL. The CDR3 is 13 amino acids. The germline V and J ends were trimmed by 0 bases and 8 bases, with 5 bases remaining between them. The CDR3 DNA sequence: TGCGCCAGCAGCCAAGAGCGTGATTCACCCCTCCACTTT. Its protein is CASSQERDSPLHF.

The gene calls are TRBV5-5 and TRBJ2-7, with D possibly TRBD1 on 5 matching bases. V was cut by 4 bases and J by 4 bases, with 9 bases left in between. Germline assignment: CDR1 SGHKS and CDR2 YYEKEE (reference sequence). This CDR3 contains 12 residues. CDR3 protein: CASSNRQYEQYF. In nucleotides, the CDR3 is TGTGCCAGCAGCAATCGACAGTACGAGCAGTACTTC.

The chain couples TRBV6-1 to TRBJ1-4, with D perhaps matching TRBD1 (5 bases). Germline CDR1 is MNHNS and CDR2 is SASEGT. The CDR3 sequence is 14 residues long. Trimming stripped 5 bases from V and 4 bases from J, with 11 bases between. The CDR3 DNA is TGTGCCAGCAGTCCCCGGGGACTTAATGAAAAACTGTTTTTT. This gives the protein CASSPRGLNEKLFF.

CDR3 nucleotide sequence: TGTGCCAGCAGCTTTCCCGACAGATTTAACTATGGCTACACCTTC. Protein: CASSFPDRFNYGYTF. The chain couples TRBV5-6 to TRBJ1-2; D is perhaps TRBD1 (5 bases). The CDR3 length is 15 residues. Germline values: CDR1 SGHDT, CDR2 YYEEEE. Trimming took 2 bases from V and 1 from J, leaving 12 bases between them.

The DNA of the CDR3 is TGTGCCATCGGGGCCGCAGGGGCCTACGAGCAGTACTTC. It encodes CAIGAAGAYEQYF. V and J are TRBV10-3 and TRBJ2-5; D may be TRBD1 (6 bases). The J call could be wrong; TRBJ2-7 is a better fit for the DNA end. CDR3 size: 13 residues. Looked up from germline, CDR1 is ENHRY and CDR2 is SYGVKD.

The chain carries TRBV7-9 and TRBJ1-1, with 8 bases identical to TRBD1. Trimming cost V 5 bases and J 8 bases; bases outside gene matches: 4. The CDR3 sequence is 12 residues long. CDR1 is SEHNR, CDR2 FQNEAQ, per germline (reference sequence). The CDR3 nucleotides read TGTGCCAGCAGCCCCGGGACAGGAGAAGCTTTCTTT. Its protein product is CASSPGTGEAFF.

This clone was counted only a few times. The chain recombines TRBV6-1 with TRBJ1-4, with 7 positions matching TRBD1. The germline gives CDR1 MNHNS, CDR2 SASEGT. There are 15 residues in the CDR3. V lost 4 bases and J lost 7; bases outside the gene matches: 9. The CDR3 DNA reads TGTGCCAGCAGTGCGACGATTAACAGGGGTGAAAAACTGTTTTTT. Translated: CASSATINRGEKLFF.

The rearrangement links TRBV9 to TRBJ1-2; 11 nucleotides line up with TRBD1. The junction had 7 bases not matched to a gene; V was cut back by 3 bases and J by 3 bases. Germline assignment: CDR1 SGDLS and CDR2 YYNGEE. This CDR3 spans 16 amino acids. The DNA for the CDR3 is TGTGCCAGCAGCGCAGGGACAGGGGGTAATCACTATGGCTACACCTTC. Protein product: CASSAGTGGNHYGYTF.

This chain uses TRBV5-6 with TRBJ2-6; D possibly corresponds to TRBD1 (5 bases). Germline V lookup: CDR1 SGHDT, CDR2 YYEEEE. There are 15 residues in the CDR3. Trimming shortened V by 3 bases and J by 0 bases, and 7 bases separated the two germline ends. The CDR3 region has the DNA TGTGCCAGCAGCTGGCAGGGCTCTGGGGCCAACGTCCTGACTTTC. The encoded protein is CASSWQGSGANVLTF.

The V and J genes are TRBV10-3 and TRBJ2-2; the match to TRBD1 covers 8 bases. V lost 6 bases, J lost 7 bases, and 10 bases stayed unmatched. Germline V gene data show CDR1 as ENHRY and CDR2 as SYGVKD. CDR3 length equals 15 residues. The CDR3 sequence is CAISRRQGRVGELFF. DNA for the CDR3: TGTGCCATCAGCCGCCGACAGGGGCGGGTCGGGGAGCTGTTTTTT.

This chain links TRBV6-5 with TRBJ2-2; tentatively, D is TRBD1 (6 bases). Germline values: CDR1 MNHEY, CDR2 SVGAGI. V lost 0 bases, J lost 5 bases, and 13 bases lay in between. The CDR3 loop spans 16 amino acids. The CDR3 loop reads CASSYSAGEKTGELFF. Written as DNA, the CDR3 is TGTGCCAGCAGTTACTCTGCAGGGGAGAAGACCGGGGAGCTGTTTTTT.

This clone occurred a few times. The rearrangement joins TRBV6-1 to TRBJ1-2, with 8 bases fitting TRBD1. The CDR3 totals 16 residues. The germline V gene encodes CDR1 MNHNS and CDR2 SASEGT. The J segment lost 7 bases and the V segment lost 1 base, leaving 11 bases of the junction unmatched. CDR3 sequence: CASSEVPNRGDSGYTF. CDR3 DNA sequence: TGTGCCAGCAGTGAAGTGCCGAACAGGGGGGACTCTGGCTACACCTTC.